The entry that follows covers one T cell receptor beta chain sequence. Its specificity is not known. Sequenced by immunoSEQ multiplex PCR; TCRdb stores in-frame clones only, minus some. The repertoire holds roughly 130,000 clones, about 95% seen once, with more than 0.02% in the top ten. Resections obtained during corrective heart surgery supplied the thymus tissue. Having surgery to correct congenital heart defects, healthy Finnish infants acted as the donors. V was clipped by 1 base and J by 4 bases; unmatched bases: 0. This CDR3 has 16 amino acids. Germline V gives CDR1 LGHNA, CDR2 YSLEER. This sample is part of a study of human thymus T cells. Study conclusions and caveats: Gene usage for V and J segments appeared biased in thymic and blood repertoires. The related literature has documented a marked overlap of thymic repertoires among unrelated individuals.

V is TRBV4-3 and J is TRBJ2-2; 13 nucleotides agree with TRBD2. This receptor was taken from a boy under two years old with a congenital heart defect but otherwise immunologically healthy. The specimen was thymus tissue. The CDR3 nucleotides are TGCGCCAGCAGCCAAGGGACTAGCGGGGGCACCGGGGAGCTGTTTTTT. It is translated as CASSQGTSGGTGELFF.